The sequence of this T cell receptor beta chain was determined in a study of response to subunit inactivated influenza vaccine. MiXCR, run by TCRdb on the RT-PCR reads, gives a single entry per CDR3 protein. Here the sample spans about 570,000 distinct CDR3 sequences, 11% being singletons. This CDR3 contains 15 residues. V was pared by 4 bases and J by 5 bases, with 14 bases between. CDR1 and CDR2 (germline): WSHSY, SAAADI. The same data also contributed to another study, on T cells expressing NK-cell markers. That source reports: 5'RACE template switching with UMIs generated TCR beta cDNA. Sorted CD3+CD56-NKG2C+, CD3+CD56+NKG2C- and CD3+CD56+NKG2C+ T cells were the source of the TCR beta repertoires. HCMV serostatus: seven of eight sequenced donors positive, one negative. The contribution of dominant NKG2C+ clonotypes to CD8+ T cells in a handful of donors was 1.0-7.0%. The study found these clonotypes also leading the CD3+CD56-NKG2C+ fraction in a few donors.

Sequences were derived from PBMCs from blood, sampled on the day of vaccination. This chain uses TRBV10-2 with TRBJ2-2; D is unresolved. This receptor was identified in a man aged 45-65 years who received an inactivated influenza vaccine. CDR3 nucleotides: TGCGCCAGCAGTGCGGTGGGTCCGAGGACCGGGGAGCTGTTTTTT. Protein sequence: CASSAVGPRTGELFF.